This T cell receptor beta chain was captured in a study of identical twins. Study-wide findings and caveats: Beta clonotypes that were abundant in cord blood contained fewer insertions, a pattern absent from memory repertoires. Models, which agreed with sharing between unrelated individuals, nonetheless underestimated the out-of-frame TCR alpha sharing seen in monozygotic twins. Out-of-frame alpha sequences that twins shared showed excess low generation probability.

The CDR3 has 15 amino acids. With V trimmed by 7 bases and J by 4 bases, 8 bases remained unmatched. The germline V gene has CDR1 DFQATT and CDR2 SNEGSKA (reference sequence). Template switching created a universal primer site, and the cDNA included unique molecular identifiers. MiXCR, run by TCRdb on the 5' RACE reads, gives a single entry per CDR3 protein. The sample records more than 650,000 distinct CDR3 sequences, approximately 6% being singletons. Comments on this clonotype: As yet, its antigen is unknown. This could be a read error, since a much larger clone is one nucleotide away.

The sequenced material came from naive T cells sorted from blood. J is TRBJ2-1 and V is TRBV20-1; 12 bases are shared with TRBD2. The clonotype comes from a man aged 18 to 29 in good health. This CDR3 reads CSVGTSGYQYNEQFF. The CDR3 nucleotides read TGCAGTGTTGGGACTAGCGGGTATCAATACAATGAGCAGTTCTTC.